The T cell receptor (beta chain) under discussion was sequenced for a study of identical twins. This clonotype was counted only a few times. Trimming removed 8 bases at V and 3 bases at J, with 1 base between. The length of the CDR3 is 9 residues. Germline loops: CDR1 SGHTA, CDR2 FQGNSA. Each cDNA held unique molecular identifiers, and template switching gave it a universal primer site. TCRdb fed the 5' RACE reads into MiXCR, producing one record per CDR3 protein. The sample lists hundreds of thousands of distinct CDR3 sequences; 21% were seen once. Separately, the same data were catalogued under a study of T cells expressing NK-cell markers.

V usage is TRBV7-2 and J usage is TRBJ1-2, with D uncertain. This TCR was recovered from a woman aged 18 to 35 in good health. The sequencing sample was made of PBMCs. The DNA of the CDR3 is TGTGCCAGCGACTATGGCTACACCTTC. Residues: CASDYGYTF.